What follows are 15 T cell receptor beta chains derived from one specimen sequenced in a study of blood T cells in healthy people across ages. Primers used in a second PCR of about 6 to 11 cycles were a sample-barcoded 5' primer and a J-beta primer mix. In TCRdb, the 5' RACE reads were re-called with MiXCR into one record per CDR3 protein. The sample comprises 650,000 to 800,000 distinct CDR3 sequences, around 45% of which are singletons, and around 18% rests with the top ten. The sequenced sample consisted of blood. These receptors came from a man aged 60-69 years in good health.

The chain's CDR3 is CASSPGQGAWHEQFF. The CDR3 DNA is TGCGCCAGCAGCCCTGGACAGGGGGCTTGGCATGAGCAGTTCTTC. This chain joins TRBV4-1 and TRBJ2-1, with 11 bases fitting TRBD1. The CDR3 contains 15 residues. The ends lost 4 bases at V and 8 bases at J; junction bases unmatched: 7. Germline V gene sequence: CDR1 MGHRA, CDR2 YSYEKL.

The V gene is TRBV20-1, the J gene TRBJ2-7, with D maybe TRBD2 (6 bases). The DNA end is more similar to TRBJ2-5, so the J call may be wrong. Germline CDR1 reads DFQATT; CDR2 reads SNEGSKA (reference sequence). The CDR3 runs to 12 residues. CDR3 sequence (DNA): TGCAGTGCTAGACCCCTGCGGGGGACCCAGTACTTC. This sequence encodes CSARPLRGTQYF.

This clonotype was observed many times. V gene TRBV10-1 combines with J gene TRBJ2-7; D may be TRBD1 (5 bases). Per the germline V gene, CDR1 is WNHNN and CDR2 is SYGVQD (reference sequence). Trimming cost V 3 bases and J 3 bases, with 15 bases left between them. The CDR3 covers 15 residues. The CDR3 DNA reads TGCGCCAGCAGTGATCGTCAGGGAACAGGCTACGAGCAGTACTTC. Translation gives CASSDRQGTGYEQYF.

The chain links TRBV7-2 to TRBJ2-3, with D unresolved. Germline V gene data show CDR1 as SGHTA and CDR2 as FQGNSA. V lost 1 base and J 3 bases, leaving 14 bases between the germline ends. CDR3 length: 16 amino acids. CDR3 coding DNA: TGTGCCAGCAGCTTAGTTGTCGGTGGCAGAACAGATACGCAGTATTTT. Protein sequence: CASSLVVGGRTDTQYF.

The chain employs TRBV7-9 and TRBJ1-5; D is unclear. In germline, CDR1 is SEHNR, CDR2 FQNEAQ (reference sequence). The germline V and J ends were trimmed by 5 bases and 9 bases, with 11 bases remaining between them. This CDR3 has 12 residues. The CDR3 DNA reads TGTGCCAGCAGCCCCGCCTCAGGGCCCCAGCATTTT. This sequence encodes CASSPASGPQHF.

The genes are TRBV12-3 or TRBV12-4 and TRBJ1-4, with TRBD1 as a possible D gene (6 bases). Trimming cost V 5 bases and J 6 bases, with 10 bases left between them. This CDR3 has 13 amino acids. CDR3 coding DNA: TGTGCCAGCAGTGTATCAGGGGATGAAAAACTGTTTTTT. It is translated as CASSVSGDEKLFF.

The genes are TRBV27 and TRBJ2-1; a weak D match, TRBD1 (6 bases). Between the trimmed V and J ends, which lost 4 bases and 5 bases, there was a span of 18 bases. Germline loops: CDR1 MNHEY, CDR2 SMNVEV (reference sequence). The CDR3 is 16 amino acids. The CDR3 spells CASSYPPGTPNNEQFF. Written as DNA, the CDR3 is TGTGCCAGCAGTTACCCCCCCGGGACACCCAACAATGAGCAGTTCTTC.

This clonotype was seen only a few times. This chain uses TRBV3-1 with TRBJ2-7, with 7 bases fitting TRBD2. This CDR3 has 14 amino acids. The junction had 10 bases not matched to a gene; V was cut back by 3 bases and J by 8 bases. Germline CDR1 and CDR2: LGHDT and YNNKEL (reference sequence). The chain's CDR3 is CASSHRQRGGKQYF. In nucleotides, the CDR3 is TGTGCCAGCAGCCACCGACAGCGGGGCGGGAAGCAGTACTTC.

Only a few counts were recorded for this clonotype. The V call is TRBV7-9, the J call TRBJ2-7; D is unresolved. The V end lost 1 base, the J end lost 3 bases, and 10 bases lay between the germline ends. The CDR3 spans 14 residues. Germline V gene data show CDR1 as SEHNR and CDR2 as FQNEAQ (reference sequence). DNA for the CDR3: TGTGCCAGCAGCTTAGGTTGGGGTGACTACGAGCAGTACTTC. Its translation: CASSLGWGDYEQYF.

The chain's CDR3 is CASSLDSGELFF. The CDR3 nucleotides are TGTGCCAGCAGCTTAGACAGTGGGGAGCTGTTTTTT. This rearrangement joins TRBV9 to TRBJ2-2; D may be TRBD1 (5 bases). The CDR3 is 12 residues long. CDR1 is SGDLS, CDR2 YYNGEE, per germline. Trimming removed 4 bases at V and 8 bases at J, with 9 bases between.

The chain uses TRBV18 and TRBJ2-7; the D call may be TRBD1 or TRBD2 (5 bases each). Trimming took off 3 bases at V and 0 bases at J, with 9 bases between the two ends. The CDR3 contains 14 residues. CDR1 is KGHSH, CDR2 LQKENI, per germline. CDR3 sequence reads: CASSPIGTSYEQYF. The CDR3 nucleotides read TGTGCCAGCTCACCTATAGGGACCTCCTACGAGCAGTACTTC.

The rearrangement links TRBV7-2 to TRBJ1-6; unclear D gene. This CDR3 spans 13 amino acids. With 0 bases removed from V and 9 bases from J, the gap between germline ends came to 6 bases. CDR1 SGHTA and CDR2 FQGNSA come from the germline V gene. The CDR3 sequence is CASSLASVSPLHF. Here the CDR3 DNA reads TGTGCCAGCAGCTTAGCTTCGGTTTCACCCCTCCACTTT.

A few counts support this clonotype. The chain employs TRBV4-3 and TRBJ1-2; possibly TRBD1 for D (5 bases). The CDR3 loop spans 15 amino acids. Trimming took off 3 bases at V and 4 bases at J, with 15 bases between the two ends. Germline CDR1 and CDR2: LGHNA and YSLEER. This CDR3 reads CASSQETRDPYGYTF. CDR3 coding DNA: TGCGCCAGCAGCCAGGAGACCAGGGACCCCTATGGCTACACCTTC.

This clonotype was observed a few times. The chain recombines TRBV29-1 with TRBJ1-2; perhaps TRBD1 as D (6 bases). This CDR3 is 14 amino acids long. CDR1 is SQVTM, CDR2 ANQGSEA, per germline. The V end lost 6 bases, the J end lost 0 bases, and 14 bases lay between the germline ends. CDR3 in DNA: TGCAGCGTCGCCGAGGAGGGGGCTAACTATGGCTACACCTTC. Its translation: CSVAEEGANYGYTF.

This clonotype was detected a few times. The chain carries TRBV29-1 and TRBJ2-5; D is possibly TRBD2 (5 bases). The V end lost 3 bases, the J end lost 2 bases, and 10 bases lay between the germline ends. The CDR3 is made up of 13 amino acids. Germline CDR1 SQVTM, CDR2 ANQGSEA. The CDR3 DNA reads TGCAGCGTTGACGGGGTTGGGCAAGAGACCCAGTACTTC. Translating gives CSVDGVGQETQYF.